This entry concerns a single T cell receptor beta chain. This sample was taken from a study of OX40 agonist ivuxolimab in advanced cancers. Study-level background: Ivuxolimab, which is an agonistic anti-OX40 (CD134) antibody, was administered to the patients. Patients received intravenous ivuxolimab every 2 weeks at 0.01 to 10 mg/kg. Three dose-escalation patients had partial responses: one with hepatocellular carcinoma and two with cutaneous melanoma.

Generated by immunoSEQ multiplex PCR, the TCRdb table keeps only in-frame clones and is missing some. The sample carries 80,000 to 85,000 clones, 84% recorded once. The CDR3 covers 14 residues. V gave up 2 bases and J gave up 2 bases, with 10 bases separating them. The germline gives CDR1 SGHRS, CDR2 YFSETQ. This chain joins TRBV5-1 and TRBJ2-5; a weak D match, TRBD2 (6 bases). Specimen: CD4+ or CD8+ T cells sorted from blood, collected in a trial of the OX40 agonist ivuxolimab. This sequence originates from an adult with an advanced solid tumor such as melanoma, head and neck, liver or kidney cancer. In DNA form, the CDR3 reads TGCGCCAGCAGCTTCGGGGGAAAACAAGAGACCCAGTACTTC. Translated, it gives CASSFGGKQETQYF.